The 18 T cell receptor beta chains presented below share a single source sample, sequenced in a study of control samples from healthy donors and cancer patients. Profiled with immunoSEQ multiplex PCR; TCRdb holds only in-frame clones, not every one. The sample shows 100,000 or so clones, around 80% of them seen only once. The sample consisted of blood. Receptor source: a woman aged 60-75 years in good health.

This clone appeared once. V and J are TRBV4-1 and TRBJ2-7, with D perhaps being TRBD1 or TRBD2 (5 bases each). The length of the CDR3 is 16 residues. V was trimmed by 2 bases and J by 7 bases, leaving 21 bases between them. Looked up from germline, CDR1 is MGHRA and CDR2 is YSYEKL. CDR3 amino acids: CASSQSWRQTTREQYF. In DNA form, the CDR3 reads TGCGCCAGCAGCCAATCTTGGCGACAGACTACGAGAGAGCAGTACTTC.

V gene TRBV10-2 combines with J gene TRBJ2-7; 13 bases line up with TRBD2. CDR1 WSHSY and CDR2 SAAADI come from the germline V gene. Trimming at V came to 7 bases and at J to 6 bases, leaving 9 bases not matched to a gene. CDR3 length: 15 amino acids. In DNA, the CDR3 is TGCGCCAGCATGGGACCGGGACTAGCGGGATTCGAGCAGTACTTC. Translating gives CASMGPGLAGFEQYF.

The sample holds one count of this clone. The genes are TRBV19 and TRBJ1-1; no clear D. CDR1 is LNHDA and CDR2 is SQIVND in the germline V gene (reference sequence). Between the trimmed V and J ends, which lost 2 bases and 1 base, there was a span of 5 bases. The CDR3 sequence is 13 residues long. The CDR3 region has the DNA TGTGCCAGTAGTATACAGGAGAACACTGAAGCTTTCTTT. This sequence encodes CASSIQENTEAFF.

This chain uses TRBV28 with TRBJ1-5; 8 nucleotides align to TRBD1. The CDR3 has 15 residues. The trim removed 6 bases at V and 5 bases at J, leaving 9 bases unmatched. Germline V CDR1 and CDR2: MDHEN, SYDVKM. DNA for the CDR3: TGTGCCAGCAGCTTAGACAGGGGCTATCATCAGCCCCAGCATTTT. Its translation is CASSLDRGYHQPQHF.

The chain uses TRBV6-4 and TRBJ1-2, with TRBD1 matching over 7 bases. The CDR3 has 13 amino acids. Germline CDR1 is MRHNA and CDR2 is SNTAGT. Losses at the gene ends were 2 bases for V and 11 bases for J; bases not matched to a gene: 8. CDR3 sequence reads: CASSDLTSTGYTF. Written as DNA, the CDR3 is TGTGCCAGCAGTGACCTAACGTCGACAGGGTACACCTTC.

The gene calls are TRBV19 and TRBJ1-3, with no clear D. The ends were cut back, 10 bases at V and 0 bases at J, with 10 bases in the middle. CDR1 is LNHDA and CDR2 is SQIVND in the germline V gene (reference sequence). This CDR3 is built from 13 residues. DNA of the CDR3: TGTGCCACTCGGACGAGCTCTGGAAACACCATATATTTT. It translates to CATRTSSGNTIYF.

This chain uses TRBV18 with TRBJ1-6; 8 bases are a match to TRBD1. V lost 4 bases, J lost 14 bases, and 4 bases stayed unmatched. This CDR3 contains 12 residues. CDR1 and CDR2 from the germline V gene are KGHSH and LQKENI. The CDR3 DNA is TGTGCCAGCTCACGGACAGGGCAGGCCCTCCACTTT. Residues: CASSRTGQALHF.

The sample holds a few counts of this clone. The J gene is TRBJ1-1, the V gene TRBV2; 8 bases fit TRBD1. The germline CDR1 and CDR2 sequences are SNHLY and FYNNEI. The V gene end was trimmed by 7 bases and the J gene end by 11 bases; junction bases not matched to a gene: 6. This CDR3 region has 11 residues. CDR3 in DNA: TGTGCCAGCACGCTCAGGGGGCCTGCTTTCTTT. The encoded protein is CASTLRGPAFF.

The J gene is TRBJ1-1, the V gene TRBV11-2; no clear D gene. Germline CDR1 is SGHAT and CDR2 is FQNNGV. The V gene lost 0 bases and the J gene lost 1 base, with 9 bases spanning the gap. This CDR3 comprises 15 residues. The DNA for the CDR3 is TGTGCCAGCAGCTTAGACGGGGTGCCGAACACTGAAGCTTTCTTT. It yields the protein CASSLDGVPNTEAFF.

The V call is TRBV6-5, the J call TRBJ1-4; possibly TRBD1 for D (5 bases). CDR3 length: 15 amino acids. Trimming cost V 5 bases and J 2 bases, with 12 bases left between them. Germline V lookup: CDR1 MNHEY, CDR2 SVGAGI. CDR3 protein: CASSMEGSTNEKLFF. The CDR3 nucleotides are TGTGCCAGCAGTATGGAGGGGTCTACTAATGAAAAACTGTTTTTT.

This chain links TRBV7-9 with TRBJ1-2; 7 bases are shared with TRBD1. The CDR3 sequence is 15 residues long. The J segment lost 4 bases and the V segment lost 5 bases, leaving 10 bases of the junction unmatched. Germline lookup yields CDR1 SEHNR and CDR2 FQNEAQ (reference sequence). CDR3 DNA sequence: TGTGCCAGCAGCGGCGCCAGGGGGACAATCTATGGCTACACCTTC. Translating gives CASSGARGTIYGYTF.

The chain is built from TRBV7-9 and TRBJ1-6; D remains unclear. V was trimmed by 3 bases and J by 3 bases, leaving 12 bases between them. The CDR3 spans 16 residues. The germline gives CDR1 SEHNR, CDR2 FQNEAQ (reference sequence). CDR3 amino acids: CASSLGSGFYNSPLHF. CDR3 sequence (DNA): TGTGCCAGCAGCTTGGGTTCGGGATTCTATAATTCACCCCTCCACTTT.

This clone counts as medium-sized. The rearrangement uses TRBV5-6 and TRBJ2-4; D is possibly TRBD1 (5 bases). Trimming shortened V by 1 base and J by 2 bases, and 7 bases separated the two germline ends. The CDR3 spans 14 residues. The germline gives CDR1 SGHDT, CDR2 YYEEEE. The DNA for the CDR3 is TGTGCCAGCAGCTTGCAGGGTTCCAAAAACATTCAGTACTTC. Protein product: CASSLQGSKNIQYF.

The chain is built from TRBV2 and TRBJ2-1, with 8 bases fitting TRBD2. Looked up from germline, CDR1 is SNHLY and CDR2 is FYNNEI. This CDR3 comprises 15 residues. V lost 5 bases, J lost 3 bases, and 6 bases stayed unmatched. CDR3 in DNA: TGTGCCAGCAGTATGGGACTAGGGGTCTACAATGAGCAGTTCTTC. This sequence encodes CASSMGLGVYNEQFF.

V usage is TRBV28 and J usage is TRBJ2-4; D is possibly TRBD2 (6 bases). V lost 8 bases to trimming and J lost 1 base, with 15 bases between them. Germline values: CDR1 MDHEN, CDR2 SYDVKM. The CDR3 sequence is 15 residues long. The CDR3 here is CASRREREAKNIQYF. The CDR3 DNA follows: TGTGCCAGCCGGAGAGAACGGGAGGCCAAAAACATTCAGTACTTC.

The chain carries TRBV5-1 and TRBJ2-7, with TRBD2 matching 7 bases. There are 15 residues in the CDR3. In germline, CDR1 is SGHRS, CDR2 YFSETQ. Losses at the gene ends were 4 bases for V and 2 bases for J; bases not matched to a gene: 9. CDR3 in amino acids: CASSGSSGPAYEQYF. In DNA form, the CDR3 reads TGCGCCAGCAGCGGATCTAGCGGTCCTGCCTACGAGCAGTACTTC.

J is TRBJ2-1 and V is TRBV3-1 (or the pseudogene TRBV3-2); 10 nucleotides match TRBD1. The germline V gene has CDR1 LGHDT and CDR2 YNNKEL (reference sequence). The CDR3 consists of 14 residues. Trimming removed 4 bases from V and 9 bases from J; junction bases left unmatched: 6. CDR3 nucleotides: TGTGCCAGCAGCCGGTCGGACAGGGGGACTGAGCAGTTCTTC. Amino acids: CASSRSDRGTEQFF.

The J gene is TRBJ2-2, the V gene TRBV12-3 or TRBV12-4; a weak D match, TRBD1 (6 bases). Trimming pared 7 bases from V and 3 bases from J, leaving 9 bases between. This CDR3 has 13 amino acids. CDR3 sequence reads: CASKQGYTGELFF. The CDR3 DNA is TGTGCCAGCAAGCAGGGGTACACCGGGGAGCTGTTTTTT.